The 20 T cell receptor beta chains below all came from one sample that was sequenced in a study of blood T cells in healthy people across ages. PCR was performed a second time for about 6 to 12 cycles using a sample-barcoded 5' primer and a J-beta primer mix. TCRdb processed the 5' RACE reads anew with MiXCR; each CDR3 protein has one entry. Seen here are 450,000 to 650,000 distinct CDR3 sequences, under 30% observed once, and the top ten hold under 9%. These data were also filed under a second study, of T cells of mothers and their children.

Specimen: blood. The source is a boy aged 5-17 years in good health.

The sample holds many counts of this clonotype. J is TRBJ1-2 and V is TRBV10-3; D is unclear. The CDR3 runs 12 residues. In germline, CDR1 is ENHRY, CDR2 SYGVKD. V was pared by 3 bases and J by 4 bases, with 6 bases between. CDR3 coding DNA: TGTGCCATCAGTGAACGGTCCTATGGCTACACCTTC. It specifies CAISERSYGYTF.

This clonotype was picked up a small number of times. The chain carries TRBV6-1 and TRBJ1-5; D is possibly TRBD1 (5 bases). V gave up 1 base and J gave up 6 bases, with 13 bases separating them. This CDR3 is built from 15 residues. Germline V gene lookup returns CDR1 MNHNS and CDR2 SASEGT. The CDR3 region has the DNA TGTGCCAGCAGTGAAGGGGGGGGATTTGGTCAGCCCCAGCATTTT. It codes for CASSEGGGFGQPQHF.

V and J are TRBV20-1 and TRBJ2-7; 7 positions agree with TRBD1. J was trimmed by 5 bases and V by 4 bases; bases with no gene match: 5. This CDR3 has 12 amino acids. In germline, CDR1 is DFQATT, CDR2 SNEGSKA (reference sequence). CDR3 in DNA: TGCAGTGCTAAACAGGGGAACAACGAGCAGTACTTC. Protein: CSAKQGNNEQYF.

In this sample, this clonotype turned up a few times. The V call is TRBV20-1, the J call TRBJ2-5; no firm D call. Per the germline V gene, CDR1 is DFQATT and CDR2 is SNEGSKA (reference sequence). Trimming took off 0 bases at V and 4 bases at J, with 6 bases between the two ends. CDR3 length: 12 amino acids. The CDR3, as DNA: TGCAGTGCTAGAGAAACCCGAGAGACCCAGTACTTC. It specifies CSARETRETQYF.

Here the CDR3 DNA reads TGTGCCAGCAGTCCCAACCGTTGGGGGGCACCCGGTACGCAGTATTTT. Residues: CASSPNRWGAPGTQYF. The V and J genes are TRBV28 and TRBJ2-3; D is possibly TRBD1 or TRBD2 (6 bases each). Germline V CDR1 and CDR2: MDHEN, SYDVKM. V shed 5 bases and J shed 8 bases, with 23 bases lying between them. This CDR3 has 16 amino acids.

This clonotype has a handful of counts. The rearrangement uses TRBV6-5 and TRBJ1-5, with no clear D. Trimming left V 5 bases short and J 7 bases short, with 15 bases between. CDR1 and CDR2 (germline): MNHEY, SVGAGI. CDR3 length: 14 amino acids. CDR3 DNA: TGTGCCAGCAGTAGTACGCGAGTTGGGCAGCCCCAGCATTTT. Its translation: CASSSTRVGQPQHF.

This clonotype occurred a few times. The genes are TRBV28 and TRBJ2-1; 8 bases are a match to TRBD2. In germline, CDR1 is MDHEN, CDR2 SYDVKM. Unmatched junction bases numbered 11, after V lost 3 bases and J lost 4 bases. The CDR3 runs to 17 residues. The CDR3 spells CASSFSGGALEYNEQFF. CDR3 sequence (DNA): TGTGCCAGCAGTTTCAGCGGGGGAGCCCTGGAATACAATGAGCAGTTCTTC.

This clonotype was observed a handful of times. Compared with germline, one end of the junction differs, possibly owing to a read error. V gene TRBV4-3 combines with J gene TRBJ1-4; D is uncertain. There are 14 residues in the CDR3. Germline CDR1 reads LGHNA; CDR2 reads YSLEER. The DNA for the CDR3 is TGCGCCAGCGGCCAATTTTCACCCCCGGAAAAACTGTTTTTT. Its protein is CASGQFSPPEKLFF.

A few counts support this clonotype. The chain links TRBV20-1 to TRBJ2-5; possible D gene TRBD2, 6 bases. The J call may not be correct, given that the DNA end is closer to TRBJ2-1. Germline V gene data show CDR1 as DFQATT and CDR2 as SNEGSKA (reference sequence). The CDR3 spans 14 residues. CDR3 sequence (DNA): TGCAGTGCAGTGGGGGACTCACTCCTCAATGAGCAGTTCTTC. It specifies CSAVGDSLLNEQFF.

The chain joins TRBV29-1 to TRBJ2-2; 11 bases align to TRBD1. V shed 7 bases, J shed 7 bases, and the junction held 5 bases outside the gene matches. This CDR3 spans 13 amino acids. Germline V gives CDR1 SQVTM, CDR2 ANQGSEA. Here the CDR3 reads CSADRGQGGELFF. The CDR3 nucleotides are TGCAGCGCGGACAGGGGGCAAGGCGGGGAGCTGTTTTTT.

This clonotype was seen a few times. The chain carries TRBV5-5 and TRBJ2-3; TRBD1 matches at 7 bases. This CDR3 region has 15 residues. The trim removed 0 bases at V and 4 bases at J, leaving 5 bases unmatched. Per the germline V gene, CDR1 is SGHKS and CDR2 is YYEKEE (reference sequence). The CDR3 region has the DNA TGTGCCAGCAGCTTGGCGGCAGGGGGATCAGATACGCAGTATTTT. Translated: CASSLAAGGSDTQYF.

This clonotype came up a few times. This chain uses TRBV7-2 with TRBJ1-3; D gene unclear. The CDR3 is 15 amino acids. In germline, CDR1 is SGHTA, CDR2 FQGNSA. The germline V and J ends were trimmed by 2 bases and 2 bases, with 10 bases remaining between them. The CDR3: CASSLRREPGNTIYF. The DNA of the CDR3 is TGTGCCAGCAGCTTAAGGCGGGAACCTGGAAACACCATATATTTT.

In this sample, this clonotype turned up a few times. This chain links TRBV9 with TRBJ1-2, with D possibly TRBD1 on 6 matching bases. V lost 0 bases and J lost 4, with 16 bases in between. CDR1 is SGDLS and CDR2 is YYNGEE in the germline V gene. The CDR3 has 16 residues. The CDR3 nucleotides are TGTGCCAGCAGCGTAGGTCCCAGGGGCAAAGGCTATGGCTACACCTTC. Residues: CASSVGPRGKGYGYTF.

This clonotype was seen more than once but under ten times. V and J are TRBV7-2 and TRBJ2-7, with TRBD2 identical over 10 bases. CDR3 size: 15 residues. Trimming cost V 5 bases and J 0 bases; bases outside gene matches: 4. Germline V gene sequence: CDR1 SGHTA, CDR2 FQGNSA. This CDR3 is CASSGTSGVSYEQYF. As DNA, the CDR3 is TGTGCCAGCAGCGGTACTAGCGGGGTCTCCTACGAGCAGTACTTC. Filled out from reference TRBV7-2 and TRBJ2-7, the complete variable domain reads GAGVSQSPSNKVTEKGKDVELRCDPISGHTALYWYRQSLGQGLEFLIYFQGNSAPDKSGLPSDRFSAERTGGSVSTLTIQRTQQEDSAVYLCASSGTSGVSYEQYFGPGTRLTVT.

Comments on this clonotype: The junction departs from germline at one end; a sequencing error may be responsible. The chain is built from TRBV7-2 and TRBJ1-6; TRBD1 agrees at 7 bases. The CDR3 runs 16 residues. Germline values: CDR1 SGHTA, CDR2 FQGNSA. CDR3 residues: CASSPNRDRHNPPLHF. The CDR3 DNA sequence: TGTGCCAGCAGCCCGAACCGGGACAGACATAATCCACCCCTCCACTTT.

This clonotype turned up a few times. CDR3 region: CASSEAGHQPQHF. Here the CDR3 DNA reads TGTGCCAGCAGTGAAGCAGGGCATCAGCCCCAGCATTTT. V is TRBV6-1 and J is TRBJ1-5; D remains ambiguous. Trimming removed 0 bases at V and 5 bases at J, with 5 bases between. The CDR3 sequence is 13 residues long. Germline lookup yields CDR1 MNHNS and CDR2 SASEGT.

The table lists this clonotype with a few counts. The V call is TRBV29-1, the J call TRBJ2-7; TRBD2 agrees at 14 bases. The DNA end is a closer match to TRBJ2-1, so the J assignment may be wrong. In germline, CDR1 is SQVTM, CDR2 ANQGSEA. The CDR3 runs to 16 residues. The CDR3 sequence: CSSIWGLAGEHDEQFF. The CDR3 bases are TGCAGCTCAATCTGGGGACTAGCGGGGGAACATGATGAGCAGTTCTTC.

This rearrangement joins TRBV24-1 to TRBJ2-3, with 8 bases aligning to TRBD2. V dropped 7 bases and J dropped 2; count of bases not matched to a gene: 10. Germline V gene sequence: CDR1 KGHDR, CDR2 SFDVKD. The CDR3 runs to 16 residues. In DNA, the CDR3 is TGTGCCACCAGCCTTCCGGGGGGGCATTCCACAGATACGCAGTATTTT. Translation: CATSLPGGHSTDTQYF.

In this sample, this clonotype turned up a few times. This chain connects TRBV6-5 to TRBJ1-4; no definite D call. The V and J ends lost 6 bases and 6 bases respectively, with 11 bases between them. This CDR3 has 13 amino acids. Germline lookup yields CDR1 MNHEY and CDR2 SVGAGI. As DNA, the CDR3 is TGTGCCAGCAGGGACGCTGGAGATGAAAAACTGTTTTTT. It yields the protein CASRDAGDEKLFF.

This clonotype was detected a few times. CDR3 amino acids: CASSLRTGEANYGYTF. Here the CDR3 DNA reads TGTGCCAGCAGTTTAAGGACAGGGGAGGCTAACTATGGCTACACCTTC. V is TRBV6-5 and J is TRBJ1-2; TRBD1 aligns across 9 bases. The CDR3 contains 16 residues. Germline lookup yields CDR1 MNHEY and CDR2 SVGAGI. J was trimmed by 0 bases and V by 4 bases; bases with no gene match: 6.